This T cell receptor (beta chain) was observed in a study of cytomegalovirus exposure and HLA in healthy donors (dated by TCRdb to 2017 to 2019). Concerning the study at large: In an earlier analysis of approximately 640 of the donors, less than 350 Gb of sequence data and about 110 million unique TCR beta sequences from some 170 million T cells were reported. Among the roughly 430 genotyped donors, 81% belonged to the genetic ancestry cluster associated with self-reported Caucasian donors. Around 300 gigabases of sequencing data and approximately 85 million unique TCR sequences were included in an early release covering several hundred HLA-typed donors. To study patterns of TCR occurrence, a later analysis re-analyzed previously published TCR beta repertoires from more than 550 donors and added high-resolution HLA genotyping. Rather than drawing on any new phenotypic data, the later analysis identified candidate immune exposures from TCR beta sequences and the way those sequences occurred across donors. All discovery cohort repertoires had been generated on a single sequencing platform. The study profiled the T cell repertoires of 500 to 800 subjects by immunosequencing and related them to cytomegalovirus serostatus. To decide whether each TCR beta V gene segment behaved as functional or pseudogenic, an earlier analysis of approximately 600 of the donors relied on high-throughput TCR beta sequencing. Typing coverage varied by locus: about 620-630 donors for A, B, C, DRB1 and DQB1; roughly 520 for DQA1; around 570 for DPA1; some 470 for DPB1. To predict cytomegalovirus infection status, the study brought together high-throughput TCR immunosequencing, statistical association of individual TCRs with disease status, and machine learning. Donor age, sex, ethnicity and CMV serostatus were collected together with the repertoire data. Roughly 5 DR-DQ haplotypes were handled as single units for association and clustering because linkage in the cohort was strong. Across some 400 genotyped donors of the cohort, an average of about 240,000 unique TCR beta nucleotide sequences per donor were sequenced, and approximately 17% of those sequences were non-productive. In addition to the first cohort of 650 to 750 subjects, a separate validation cohort of 120 different subjects was used. The study aimed to test whether signatures of past pathogen exposure could be identified by cataloging public T cell receptors. Genome-wide SNP genotypes for about 60% of the roughly 670 donors were used in a later genetic analysis, which treated that subset as a discovery cohort. HLA typing included class I and class II loci at four-digit resolution.

The cohort consisted of approximately 670 healthy bone marrow donors. At the time of sampling, every cohort member was nominally healthy, though immune exposures that went unrecorded were likely present. The donor was CMV seronegative and belonged to the group of 352 seronegative cohort members. Every donor gave a peripheral blood sample, and the peripheral blood mononuclear cells from that sample were used for TCR beta sequencing. The Qiagen DNeasy Blood Extraction Kit was used to extract genomic DNA from the blood cell samples. This clone was detected a few times. The clone's antigen remains unknown. Base-call qualities are not available, and no considerably larger clone is one nucleotide away. The library was prepared using the immunoSEQ multiplex PCR assay. A mixture of 60 forward primers for TCR Vbeta segments and 13 reverse primers for TCR Jbeta segments was used in the multiplex PCR. The CDR3 region of rearranged TCR beta genes was amplified from genomic DNA with a multiplex PCR assay. On the Illumina HiSeq System, the amplified TCR beta libraries were sequenced as 87-base-pair reads. The study's own analysis went as follows. In a later analysis, some 80 million unique TCR beta chains were counted across the 500 to 850 repertoires, and roughly 11 million of these chains were shared by at least two donors. A nearest-neighbor algorithm error-corrected the raw reads and collapsed the reads into unique sequences, merging closely related sequences to remove PCR and sequencing errors. CDR3 sequences were aligned to IMGT reference sequences to assign V, D and J gene segments. For a sequence to be retained, a match of at least six nucleotides was required to both a V gene segment and a J gene segment. Rearrangements were called productive when the CDR3 lacked stop codons and stayed in frame with V and J; all others were non-productive. Following IMGT convention, CDR3 was defined as the stretch from the second conserved V-encoded cysteine up to the conserved J-encoded phenylalanine. The earlier analysis of approximately 500 of the donors excluded sequences that lacked an unambiguous match to a single V gene segment. In an earlier analysis of 587 of the donors, a V segment was called functional when productive rearrangements were above 56.7%, and segregating when the standard deviation between donors exceeded 5%. A statistical classification framework was built for diagnosing cytomegalovirus status from the catalog of TCR beta chain sequences. A later analysis assigned V and J genes by comparing TCR nucleotide sequences with IMGT/GENE-DB human TR gene sequences. Using the TCRdist pipeline, a later analysis assigned CDR3 sequences along with most-parsimonious VDJ recombination scenarios. A later analysis defined each TCR beta chain by its CDR3 amino acid sequence plus V-gene family, and excluded reads lacking a unique V-gene family. To address suspected cross-contamination and a sequencing artifact, a later analysis removed a few hundred highly shared, low-generation-probability nucleotide sequences. In a later analysis, a clonal expansion index was calculated for each public chain from normalized within-repertoire ranks of inferred template counts. Generation probabilities in a later analysis came from a VDJ recombination model fitted to out-of-frame rearrangements, and those results were checked against IGoR. A later analysis scored TCR-TCR, TCR-HLA and TCR-CMV co-occurrence with hypergeometric tests, applying a repertoire-size bias correction to TCR pairs. In a later analysis, false discovery rates were estimated by permuting HLA or CMV assignments 20 times. In a later analysis, co-occurring TCRs were grouped with DBSCAN, and TCRdist sequence similarity was added when clustering was performed within HLA-allele-positive subsets. For co-occurrence clustering, repertoires with fewer than 30,000 or more than 120,000 public chains were excluded, along with 4 to 6 repertoires with anomalous nucleotide sharing. What TCRdb holds here is the immuneACCESS table cut down to in-frame rearrangements. Part of the clones is not present; checked against another copy, under half of the missing clones reflect an unresolved V gene, and the others are unexplained. From that table come the V and J calls and clone size; the DNA was used to work out D and trimming. This sample holds around 200,000 clones; 86% were observed only once. Around 0.34% of the sample belongs to the ten largest clones.

The CDR3 starts with the cysteine, ends with the phenylalanine, and has 15 residues. Only the CDR3 part of the read is kept: 45 bases, read in frame from the first base. From the germline V gene, CDR1 is SNHLY and CDR2 is FYNNEI. V is shortened by 6 bases, J by 5 bases, and the region joining them spans 17 bases. Results and caveats for the whole study, not just this receptor: In a later analysis, the rate of TCR association differed among HLA loci, with DRB1 alleles having the most associated TCRs and HLA-C alleles having the fewest. A further reported finding was that TCR beta sequences accurately predicted the HLA-A and HLA-B alleles for most subjects in the first cohort. In this cohort, only TCR beta chains were sequenced, and detectable features were limited by the absence of alpha or paired-chain data. The sequencing pipeline was judged likely to have produced a cluster of highly shared sequence variants as a technical artifact. Compared with the roughly 710-donor mean, donors in an Asian-associated ancestry cluster had fewer N-insertions in productive TCRs, according to a later genetic analysis. Sequencing depth was assumed to be roughly uniform across donors in the presence/absence analyses, though that assumption may not hold. Correlated functional status among segregating V segments might be attributable to linkage disequilibrium, but an unknown experimental factor could not be ruled out. The classifier was reported to diagnose cytomegalovirus status with high specificity and sensitivity in both the original and validation cohorts. The study gave a list of roughly 150 TCR beta chains associated with cytomegalovirus. A later analysis associated 16,951 TCR beta sequences with specific HLA alleles at a false discovery rate of 0.05. Across donors, most TCR sequences were observed very rarely, whereas some public TCRs were present in many individuals. In a later analysis, several top co-occurrence clusters were reported to appear linked to parvovirus B19, influenza, CMV and Epstein-Barr virus. The earlier analysis of approximately 540 of the donors excluded roughly 17 rarely observed V segments, including chromosome 9 orphons, because counts were too low. The only immune exposure information available for the cohort was CMV serostatus. In a later genetic analysis, a missense DCLRE1C variant was associated with V-gene and J-gene trimming of TCR beta chains, and the association was replicated in an independent cohort. In vitro tests confirmed that a few of the cytomegalovirus-associated TCR beta chains recognize cytomegalovirus antigens. The 87-base-pair reads could not distinguish some IMGT-functional V segments, including TRBV6-2 and TRBV6-3, so those segments were excluded. Because HLA typing was missing for some donors at each locus, association tests included only the typed subset. According to the authors, the approach could potentially be generalized to other disease states and immunological phenotypes. Strong co-occurrence of HLA alleles, especially DR and DQ, made assigning TCR associations to individual alleles difficult. A later analysis found that HLA-associated TCR beta chains were more clonally expanded and had lower generation probabilities than equally common non-associated chains. In an earlier analysis of fewer than 700 of the donors, most TCR beta V segments appeared in productive rearrangements about 87% or about 30% of the time, broadly matching IMGT annotations. In a later analysis, most CMV-associated TCR beta chains were found to appear HLA-restricted, with HLA associations seemingly driven largely by CMV exposure.

The receptor was isolated from a young woman in good health and CMV-seronegative. Sequencing was carried out using PBMCs. The rearranged chain carries TRBV2 and TRBJ2-1; D gene: possibly TRBD2, on 5 matching bases. The encoded CDR3 is CASRELATSNNEQFF. The base sequence is TGTGCCAGCAGGGAGCTAGCTACCTCAAACAATGAGCAGTTCTTC.